The entry below gives a single T cell receptor beta chain sequence along with its context. What it binds is not known. This record comes from a study of shared clonotypes between healthy human individuals. Study details: Two women and a few men aged 18 to 49 served as donors. Findings and caveats of the study: Sharing of clonotypes among donors was expected to vary with sequencing depth.

Measured with immunoSEQ multiplex PCR; TCRdb has only the in-frame clones, and not every one. The profile shows some 2,500,000 clones, 85% to 95% of them singletons. This CDR3 has 16 amino acids. The germline V gene encodes CDR1 SGHRS and CDR2 YFSETQ. Between the trimmed V and J ends, which lost 1 base and 2 bases, there was a span of 13 bases. The donors were all Caucasian adults (living in Nashville, Tennessee). The sequencing input was naive CD4+ T cells from PBMCs. Subset reported: CD45RA+ positively selected. This TCR was sampled from a young man in good health. Some clones in this sample may be carry-over from other donors' samples. The rearrangement links TRBV5-1 to TRBJ2-1; D gene ambiguous. The CDR3 here is CASSLIGPSPYNEQFF. The DNA of the CDR3 is TGCGCCAGCAGCTTGATTGGGCCATCCCCCTACAATGAGCAGTTCTTC.